This T cell receptor beta chain appears in the sequencing data of a study of siplizumab effects on memory and regulatory T cells. On this clone itself: Its antigen is unidentified.

Per germline, CDR1 MNHEY and CDR2 SVGAGI. Trimming cost V 7 bases and J 4 bases, with 19 bases left between them. The CDR3 consists of 15 residues. The assay looked at some 10^5 TCR templates in each sample. TCRdb keeps only in-frame clones here, not all; method: immunoSEQ multiplex PCR. The table records fewer than 130,000 clones, 92% of them present only once. Study-wide findings and caveats: Proliferating Tregs in siplizumab cultures were never verified as suppressive.

The sequencing input was CD4+ T cells sorted from blood. The chain uses TRBV6-5 and TRBJ2-5; TRBD2 is a possible D gene (6 bases). This receptor was identified in a human donor in good health. The CDR3 loop reads CASMRGRGSLETQYF. CDR3 nucleotides: TGTGCCAGCATGAGGGGCCGGGGGTCCTTAGAGACCCAGTACTTC.